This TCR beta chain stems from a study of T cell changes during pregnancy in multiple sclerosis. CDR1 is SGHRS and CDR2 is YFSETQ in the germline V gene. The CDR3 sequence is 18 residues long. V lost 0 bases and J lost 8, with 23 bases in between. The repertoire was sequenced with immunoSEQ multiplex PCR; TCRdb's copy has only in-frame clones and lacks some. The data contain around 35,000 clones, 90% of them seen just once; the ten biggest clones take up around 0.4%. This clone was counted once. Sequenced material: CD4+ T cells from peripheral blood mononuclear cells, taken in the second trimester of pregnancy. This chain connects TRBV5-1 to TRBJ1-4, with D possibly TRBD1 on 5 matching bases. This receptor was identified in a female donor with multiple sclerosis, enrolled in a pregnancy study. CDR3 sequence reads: CASSLGGGPPPIREKLFF. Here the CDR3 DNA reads TGCGCCAGCAGCTTGGGGGGGGGTCCACCACCAATAAGGGAAAAACTGTTTTTT.